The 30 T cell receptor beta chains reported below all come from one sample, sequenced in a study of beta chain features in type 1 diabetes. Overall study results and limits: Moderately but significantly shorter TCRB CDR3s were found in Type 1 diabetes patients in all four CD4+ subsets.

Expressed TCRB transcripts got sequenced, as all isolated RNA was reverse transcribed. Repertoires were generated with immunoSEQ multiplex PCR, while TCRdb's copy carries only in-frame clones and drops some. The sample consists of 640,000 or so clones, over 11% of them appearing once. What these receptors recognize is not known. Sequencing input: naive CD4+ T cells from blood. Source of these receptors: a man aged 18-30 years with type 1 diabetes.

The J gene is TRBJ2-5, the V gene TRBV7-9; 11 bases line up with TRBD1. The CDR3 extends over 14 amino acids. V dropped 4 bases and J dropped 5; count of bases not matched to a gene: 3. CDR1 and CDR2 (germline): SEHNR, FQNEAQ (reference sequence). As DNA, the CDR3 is TGTGCCAGCAGCTCCCGGGACAGGGGGGAGACCCAGTACTTC. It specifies CASSSRDRGETQYF. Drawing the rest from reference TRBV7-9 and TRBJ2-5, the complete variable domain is DTGVSQNPRHKITKRGQNVTFRCDPISEHNRLYWYRQTLGQGPEFLTYFQNEAQLEKSRLLSDRFSAERPKGSFSTLEIQRTEQGDSAMYLCASSSRDRGETQYFGPGTRLLVL.

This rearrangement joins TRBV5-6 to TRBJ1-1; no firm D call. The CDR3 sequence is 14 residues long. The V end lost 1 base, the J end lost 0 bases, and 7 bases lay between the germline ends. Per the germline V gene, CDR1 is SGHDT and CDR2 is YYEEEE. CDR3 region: CASSLSELNTEAFF. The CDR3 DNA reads TGTGCCAGCAGCTTGTCAGAACTGAACACTGAAGCTTTCTTT. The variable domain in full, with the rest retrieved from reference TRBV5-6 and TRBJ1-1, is DAGVTQSPTHLIKTRGQQVTLRCSPKSGHDTVSWYQQALGQGPQFIFQYYEEEERQRGNFPDRFSGHQFPNYSSELNVNALLLGDSALYLCASSLSELNTEAFFGQGTRLTVV.

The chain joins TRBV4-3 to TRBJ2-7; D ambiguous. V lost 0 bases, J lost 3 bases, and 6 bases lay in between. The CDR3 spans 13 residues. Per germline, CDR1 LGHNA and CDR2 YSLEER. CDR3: CASSQDRDYEQYF. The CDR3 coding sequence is TGCGCCAGCAGCCAAGATCGAGACTACGAGCAGTACTTC.

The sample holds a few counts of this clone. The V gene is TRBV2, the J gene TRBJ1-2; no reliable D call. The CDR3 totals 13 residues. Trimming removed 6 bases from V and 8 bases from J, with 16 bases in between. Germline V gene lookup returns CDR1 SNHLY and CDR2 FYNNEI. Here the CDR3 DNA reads TGTGCCAGCAGAACCGGGCCCTTTGAAGGCTACACCTTC. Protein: CASRTGPFEGYTF. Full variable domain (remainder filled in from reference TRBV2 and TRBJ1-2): EPEVTQTPSHQVTQMGQEVILRCVPISNHLYFYWYRQILGQKVEFLVSFYNNEISEKSEIFDDQFSVERPDGSNFTLKIRSTKLEDSAMYFCASRTGPFEGYTFGSGTRLTVV.

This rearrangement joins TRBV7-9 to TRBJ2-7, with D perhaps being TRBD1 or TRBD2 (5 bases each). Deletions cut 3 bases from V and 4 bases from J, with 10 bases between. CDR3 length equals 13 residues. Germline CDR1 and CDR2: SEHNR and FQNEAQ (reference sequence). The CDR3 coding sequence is TGTGCCAGCAGCTTTGGGGGACCGTACGAGCAGTACTTC. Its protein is CASSFGGPYEQYF.

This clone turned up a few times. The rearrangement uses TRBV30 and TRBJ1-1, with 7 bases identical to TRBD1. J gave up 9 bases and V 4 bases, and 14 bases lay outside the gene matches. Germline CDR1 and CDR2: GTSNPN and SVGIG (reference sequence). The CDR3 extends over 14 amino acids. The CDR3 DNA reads TGTGCCTGGAATGTGGACAGGAGCCCATCTAAAGCTTTCTTT. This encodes CAWNVDRSPSKAFF.

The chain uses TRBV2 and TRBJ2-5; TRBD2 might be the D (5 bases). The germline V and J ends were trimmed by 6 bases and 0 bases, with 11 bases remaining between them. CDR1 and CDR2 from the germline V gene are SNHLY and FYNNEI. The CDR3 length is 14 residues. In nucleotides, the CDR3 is TGTGCCAGCAGACCCGGCGGGTACCAAGAGACCCAGTACTTC. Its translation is CASRPGGYQETQYF.

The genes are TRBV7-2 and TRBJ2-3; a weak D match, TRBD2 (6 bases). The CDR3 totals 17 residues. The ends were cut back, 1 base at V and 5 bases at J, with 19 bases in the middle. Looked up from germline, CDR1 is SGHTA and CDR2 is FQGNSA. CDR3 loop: CASSLGGLAIPRDTQYF. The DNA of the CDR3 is TGTGCCAGCAGCTTAGGTGGGCTAGCGATCCCCAGAGATACGCAGTATTTT.

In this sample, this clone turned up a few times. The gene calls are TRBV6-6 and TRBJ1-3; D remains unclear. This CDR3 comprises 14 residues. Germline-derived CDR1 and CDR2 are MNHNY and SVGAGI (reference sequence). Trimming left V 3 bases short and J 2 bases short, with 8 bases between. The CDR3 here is CASSYGEAGNTIYF. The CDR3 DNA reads TGTGCCAGCAGTTATGGGGAAGCTGGAAACACCATATATTTT.

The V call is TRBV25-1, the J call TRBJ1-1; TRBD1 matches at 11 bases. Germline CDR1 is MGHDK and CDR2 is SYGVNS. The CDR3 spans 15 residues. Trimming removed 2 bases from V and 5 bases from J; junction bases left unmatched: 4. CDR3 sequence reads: CASSEMDRGLTEAFF. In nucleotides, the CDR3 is TGTGCCAGCAGTGAAATGGACAGGGGGCTGACTGAAGCTTTCTTT.

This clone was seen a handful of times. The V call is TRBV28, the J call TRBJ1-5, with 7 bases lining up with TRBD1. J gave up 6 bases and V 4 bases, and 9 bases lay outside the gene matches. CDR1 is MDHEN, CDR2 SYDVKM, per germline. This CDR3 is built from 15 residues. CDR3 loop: CASSSRTGIFQPQHF. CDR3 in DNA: TGTGCCAGCAGTTCGCGGACAGGAATCTTTCAGCCCCAGCATTTT.

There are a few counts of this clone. In DNA form, the CDR3 reads TGTGCCAGCAGTTTCCCTCGGGTTTACGAGCAGTACTTC. As protein: CASSFPRVYEQYF. The rearrangement joins TRBV28 to TRBJ2-7; no clear D gene. V shed 3 bases and J shed 4 bases, with 10 bases lying between them. This CDR3 contains 13 residues. Germline lookup yields CDR1 MDHEN and CDR2 SYDVKM.

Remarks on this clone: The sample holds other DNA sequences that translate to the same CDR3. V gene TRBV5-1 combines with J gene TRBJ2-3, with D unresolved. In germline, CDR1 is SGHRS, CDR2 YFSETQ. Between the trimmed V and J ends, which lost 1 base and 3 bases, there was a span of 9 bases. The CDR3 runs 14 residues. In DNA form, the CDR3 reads TGCGCCAGCAGCTTGCTCCCCGGGACAGATACGCAGTATTTT. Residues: CASSLLPGTDTQYF.

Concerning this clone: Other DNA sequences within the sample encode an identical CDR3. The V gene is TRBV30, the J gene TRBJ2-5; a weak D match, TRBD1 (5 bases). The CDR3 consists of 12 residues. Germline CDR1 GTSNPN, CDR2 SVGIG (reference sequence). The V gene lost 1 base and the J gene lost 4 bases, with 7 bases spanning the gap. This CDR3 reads CAWSGQGETQYF. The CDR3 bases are TGTGCCTGGAGTGGGCAGGGAGAGACCCAGTACTTC.

This CDR3 reads CASSINRDTEAFF. The CDR3 DNA sequence: TGTGCCAGCAGCATAAACCGGGACACTGAAGCTTTCTTT. The chain recombines TRBV7-3 with TRBJ1-1, with D hard to call. This CDR3 has 13 amino acids. The V and J ends lost 5 bases and 3 bases respectively, with 10 bases between them. The V gene's germline CDR1 is SGHTA and CDR2 FQGTGA.

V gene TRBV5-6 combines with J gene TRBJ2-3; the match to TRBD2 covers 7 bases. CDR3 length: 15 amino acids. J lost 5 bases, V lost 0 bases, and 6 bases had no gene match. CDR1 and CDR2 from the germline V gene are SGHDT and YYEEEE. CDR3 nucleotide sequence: TGTGCCAGCAGCTTGGATAGCGGGCAAGGAGATACGCAGTATTTT. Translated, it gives CASSLDSGQGDTQYF.

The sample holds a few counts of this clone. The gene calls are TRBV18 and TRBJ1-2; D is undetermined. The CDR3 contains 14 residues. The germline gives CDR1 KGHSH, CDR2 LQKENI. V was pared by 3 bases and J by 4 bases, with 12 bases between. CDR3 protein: CASSPPSSSYGYTF. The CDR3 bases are TGTGCCAGCTCACCTCCTTCATCTTCCTATGGCTACACCTTC.

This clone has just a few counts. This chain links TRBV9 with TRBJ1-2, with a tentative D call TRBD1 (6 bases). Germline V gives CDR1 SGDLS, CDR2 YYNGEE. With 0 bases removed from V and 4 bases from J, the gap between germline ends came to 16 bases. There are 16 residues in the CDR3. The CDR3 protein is CASSVAGGGHLYGYTF. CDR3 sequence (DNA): TGTGCCAGCAGCGTAGCTGGAGGGGGACACCTCTATGGCTACACCTTC. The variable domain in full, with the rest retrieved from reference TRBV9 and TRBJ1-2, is DSGVTQTPKHLITATGQRVTLRCSPRSGDLSVYWYQQSLDQGLQFLIQYYNGEERAKGNILERFSAQQFPDLHSELNLSSLELGDSALYFCASSVAGGGHLYGYTFGSGTRLTVV.

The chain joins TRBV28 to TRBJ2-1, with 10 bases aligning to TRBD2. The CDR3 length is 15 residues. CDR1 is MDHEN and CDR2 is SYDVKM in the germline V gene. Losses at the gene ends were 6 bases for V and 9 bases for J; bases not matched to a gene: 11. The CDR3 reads CASSPGERGGTEQFF. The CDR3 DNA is TGTGCCAGCAGCCCCGGGGAGCGGGGGGGCACTGAGCAGTTCTTC.

Here the CDR3 reads CASSPPVGPQHF. For the CDR3, the DNA is TGTGCCAGCTCACCACCAGTCGGTCCCCAGCATTTT. V gene TRBV18 combines with J gene TRBJ1-5; D is ambiguous. V lost 0 bases and J 10 bases, leaving 7 bases between the germline ends. This CDR3 comprises 12 residues. Germline V gives CDR1 KGHSH, CDR2 LQKENI.

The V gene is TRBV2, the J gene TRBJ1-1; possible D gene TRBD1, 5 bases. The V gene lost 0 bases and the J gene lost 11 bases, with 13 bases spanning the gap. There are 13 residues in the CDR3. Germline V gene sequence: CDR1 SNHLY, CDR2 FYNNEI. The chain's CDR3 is CASSEASGGAAFF. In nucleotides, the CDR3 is TGTGCCAGCAGTGAAGCCTCAGGCGGGGCCGCTTTCTTT.

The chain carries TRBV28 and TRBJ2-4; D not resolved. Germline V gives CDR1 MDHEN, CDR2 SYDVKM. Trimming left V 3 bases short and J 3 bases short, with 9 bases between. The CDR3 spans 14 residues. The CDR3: CASSLKLSKNIQYF. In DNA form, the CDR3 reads TGTGCCAGCAGTTTGAAACTCAGCAAAAACATTCAGTACTTC.

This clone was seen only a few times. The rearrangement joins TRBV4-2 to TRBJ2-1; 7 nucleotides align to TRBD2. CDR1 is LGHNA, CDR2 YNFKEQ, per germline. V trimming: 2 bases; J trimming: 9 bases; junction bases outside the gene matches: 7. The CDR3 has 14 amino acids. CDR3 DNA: TGTGCCAGCAGCCAAAGAACTAGCGCCAGTGAGCAGTTCTTC. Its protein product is CASSQRTSASEQFF.

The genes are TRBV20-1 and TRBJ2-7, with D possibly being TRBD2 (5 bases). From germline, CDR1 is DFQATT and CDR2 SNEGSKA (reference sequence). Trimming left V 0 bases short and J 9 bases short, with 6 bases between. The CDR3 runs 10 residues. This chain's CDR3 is CSARDGGQYF. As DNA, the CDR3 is TGCAGTGCTAGAGATGGAGGGCAGTACTTC.

The DNA of the CDR3 is TGTGCCAGCAGCTTGGGGGCCGGACTACTCCCTGGGGAGCAGTACTTC. It specifies CASSLGAGLLPGEQYF. This chain uses TRBV7-6 with TRBJ2-7; D is tentatively TRBD1 or TRBD2 (6 bases each). Germline assignment: CDR1 SGHVS and CDR2 FNYEAQ. Trimming took 3 bases from V and 7 from J, leaving 22 bases between them. The CDR3 consists of 16 residues.

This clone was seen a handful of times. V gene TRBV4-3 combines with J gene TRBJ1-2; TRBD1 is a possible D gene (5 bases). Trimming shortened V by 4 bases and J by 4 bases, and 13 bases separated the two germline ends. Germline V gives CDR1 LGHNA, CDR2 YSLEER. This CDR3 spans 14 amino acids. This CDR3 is CASSLGGEGYGYTF. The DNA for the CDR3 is TGCGCCAGCAGCCTTGGAGGGGAAGGCTATGGCTACACCTTC.

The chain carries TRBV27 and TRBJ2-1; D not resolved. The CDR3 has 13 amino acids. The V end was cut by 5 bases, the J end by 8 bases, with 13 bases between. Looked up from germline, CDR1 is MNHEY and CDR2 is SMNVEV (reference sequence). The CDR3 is CASSPHYGDEQFF. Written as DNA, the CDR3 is TGTGCCAGCAGTCCCCACTATGGCGATGAGCAGTTCTTC.

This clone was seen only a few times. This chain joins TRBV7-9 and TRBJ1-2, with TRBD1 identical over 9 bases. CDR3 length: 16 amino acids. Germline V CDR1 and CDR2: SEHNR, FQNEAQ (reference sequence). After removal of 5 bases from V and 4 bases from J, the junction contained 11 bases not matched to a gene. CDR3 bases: TGTGCCAGCAGCCGGCCTAATACGGGACAGGGCTATGGCTACACCTTC. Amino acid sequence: CASSRPNTGQGYGYTF.

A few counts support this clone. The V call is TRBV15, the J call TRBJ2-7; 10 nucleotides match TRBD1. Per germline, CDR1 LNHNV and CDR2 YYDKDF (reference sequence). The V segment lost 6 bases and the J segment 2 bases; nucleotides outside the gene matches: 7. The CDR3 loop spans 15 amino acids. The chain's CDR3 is CATSSGQGGTYEQYF. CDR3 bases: TGTGCCACCAGTAGTGGACAGGGGGGTACCTACGAGCAGTACTTC.

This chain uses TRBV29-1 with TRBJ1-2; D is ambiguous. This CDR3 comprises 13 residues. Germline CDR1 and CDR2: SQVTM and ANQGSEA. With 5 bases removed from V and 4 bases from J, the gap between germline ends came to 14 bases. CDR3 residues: CSVRALLGYGYTF. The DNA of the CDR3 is TGCAGCGTTCGCGCGCTTCTTGGCTATGGCTACACCTTC.